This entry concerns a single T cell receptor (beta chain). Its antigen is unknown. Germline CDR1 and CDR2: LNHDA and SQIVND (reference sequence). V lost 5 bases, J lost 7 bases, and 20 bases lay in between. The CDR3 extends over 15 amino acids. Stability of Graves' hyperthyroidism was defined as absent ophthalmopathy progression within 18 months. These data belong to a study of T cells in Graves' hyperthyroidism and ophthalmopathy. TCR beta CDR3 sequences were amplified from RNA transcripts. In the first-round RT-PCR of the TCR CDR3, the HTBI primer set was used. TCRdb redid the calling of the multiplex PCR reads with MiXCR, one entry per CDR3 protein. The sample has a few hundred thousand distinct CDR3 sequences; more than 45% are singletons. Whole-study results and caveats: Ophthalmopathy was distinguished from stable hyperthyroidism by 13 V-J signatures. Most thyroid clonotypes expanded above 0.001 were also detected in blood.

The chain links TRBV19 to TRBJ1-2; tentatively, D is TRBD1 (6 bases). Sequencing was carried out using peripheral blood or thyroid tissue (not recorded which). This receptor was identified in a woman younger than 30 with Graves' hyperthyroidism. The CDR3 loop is CASSLRGEDIGGYTF. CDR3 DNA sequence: TGTGCCAGTAGTCTCAGGGGAGAGGATATTGGTGGCTACACCTTC.